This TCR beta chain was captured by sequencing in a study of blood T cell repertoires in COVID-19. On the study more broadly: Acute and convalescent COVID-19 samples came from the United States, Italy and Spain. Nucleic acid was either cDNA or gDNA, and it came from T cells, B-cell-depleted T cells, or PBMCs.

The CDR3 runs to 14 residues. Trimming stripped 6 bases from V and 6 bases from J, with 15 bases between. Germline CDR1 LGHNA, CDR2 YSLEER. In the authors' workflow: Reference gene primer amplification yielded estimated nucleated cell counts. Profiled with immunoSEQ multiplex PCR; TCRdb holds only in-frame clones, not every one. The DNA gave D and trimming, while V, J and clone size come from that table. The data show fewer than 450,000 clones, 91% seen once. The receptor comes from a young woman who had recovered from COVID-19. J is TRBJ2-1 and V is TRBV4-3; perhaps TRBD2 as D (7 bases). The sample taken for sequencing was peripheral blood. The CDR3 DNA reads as TGCGCCAGCAGACCCAATAGGGGGGGCAATGAGCAGTTCTTC. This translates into CASRPNRGGNEQFF.